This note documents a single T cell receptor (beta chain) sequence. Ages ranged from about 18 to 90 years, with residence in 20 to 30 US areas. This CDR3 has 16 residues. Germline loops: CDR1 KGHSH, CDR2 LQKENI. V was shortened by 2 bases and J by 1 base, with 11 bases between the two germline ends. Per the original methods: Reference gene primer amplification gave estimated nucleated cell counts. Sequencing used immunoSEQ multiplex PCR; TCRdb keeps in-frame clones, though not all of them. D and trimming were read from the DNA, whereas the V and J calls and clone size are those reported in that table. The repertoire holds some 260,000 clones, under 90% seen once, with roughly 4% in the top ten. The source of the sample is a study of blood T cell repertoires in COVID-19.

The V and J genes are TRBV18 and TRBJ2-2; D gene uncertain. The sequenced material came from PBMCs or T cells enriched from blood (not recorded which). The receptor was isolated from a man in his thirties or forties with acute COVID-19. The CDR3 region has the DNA TGTGCCAGCTCACCATGGATGCCAGGGAACACCGGGGAGCTGTTTTTT. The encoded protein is CASSPWMPGNTGELFF. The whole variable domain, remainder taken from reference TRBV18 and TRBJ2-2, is NAGVMQNPRHLVRRRGQEARLRCSPMKGHSHVYWYRQLPEEGLKFMVYLQKENIIDESGMPKERFSAEFPKEGPSILRIQQVVRGDSAAYFCASSPWMPGNTGELFFGEGSRLTVL.